The rows below give T cell receptor beta chains drawn from one sample of a study of T cell responses to AZD1222 COVID-19 vaccine. Produced via immunoSEQ multiplex PCR; TCRdb's table is partial and in-frame only. Of around 110,000 clones listed, 85% to 95% are singletons. The sequenced sample was peripheral blood, obtained on day 0 of AZD1222 vaccination. The receptors were gathered from an adult in good health. CDR3s include the opening cysteine and the closing phenylalanine or tryptophan. Each record gives: clone size, D gene, CDR3 length, J gene, V gene, CDR3 protein, CDR3 DNA. D genes are given only for firm matches. Clone sizes are given selectively: once, few, many, or a class where the clone is expanded.

. TRBD2 15 TRBJ2-5 TRBV9 CASSKAGGLQETQYF TGTGCCAGCAGCAAAGCGGGAGGGCTTCAAGAGACCCAGTACTTC
. TRBD1 15 TRBJ2-2 TRBV7-9 CASSLAYRGTGELFF TGTGCCAGCAGCTTAGCGTACAGGGGAACCGGGGAGCTGTTTTTT
. . 15 TRBJ1-1 TRBV18 CASSPPALGSTEAFF TGTGCCAGCTCACCACCAGCCTTAGGGAGTACTGAAGCTTTCTTT
once . 16 TRBJ2-1 TRBV19 CASSLGGRSSYNEQFF TGTGCCAGTAGTCTCGGTGGGCGGAGCTCCTACAATGAGCAGTTCTTC
. . 12 TRBJ2-7 TRBV7-2 CASSSSSYEQYF TGTGCCAGCAGCTCATCCTCCTACGAGCAGTACTTC
. . 15 TRBJ2-2 TRBV5-1 CASSFMGPDTGELFF TGCGCCAGCAGCTTCATGGGCCCCGACACCGGGGAGCTGTTTTTT
. . 14 TRBJ1-5 TRBV25-1 CASSEGGGNQPQHF TGTGCCAGCAGTGAAGGAGGGGGGAACCAGCCCCAGCATTTT
. . 14 TRBJ2-7 TRBV15 CATSSPTGPYEQYF TGTGCCACCAGCAGCCCTACAGGGCCCTACGAGCAGTACTTC
few . 12 TRBJ1-6 TRBV19 CASSMRESPLHF TGTGCCAGTAGTATGAGAGAGTCACCCCTCCACTTT
. . 13 TRBJ1-2 TRBV6-5 CASSTYNGYGYTF TGTGCCAGCAGCACATATAACGGGTATGGCTACACCTTC
. TRBD2 19 TRBJ2-3 TRBV9 CASSALGLAGGPGTDTQYF TGTGCCAGCAGCGCGCTCGGACTAGCGGGAGGGCCAGGCACAGATACGCAGTATTTT
. . 15 TRBJ1-3 TRBV30 CAWAPDSDSGNTIYF TGTGCCTGGGCCCCCGACTCGGACTCTGGAAACACCATATATTTT
. . 14 TRBJ2-1 TRBV15 CATSSGRSYNEQFF TGTGCCACCAGCAGCGGGAGATCCTACAATGAGCAGTTCTTC
once . 15 TRBJ1-2 TRBV6-5 CASRSVGGASYGYTF TGTGCCAGCAGGTCCGTGGGGGGGGCGAGCTATGGCTACACCTTC
. . 15 TRBJ1-2 TRBV13 CASSAGTGRIYGYTF TGTGCCAGCAGCGCGGGAACCGGGAGAATCTATGGCTACACCTTC
. . 17 TRBJ2-7 TRBV5-5 CASSSEARLPRTYEQYF TGTGCCAGCAGTTCGGAGGCACGACTCCCGAGAACCTACGAGCAGTACTTC
. . 16 TRBJ1-5 TRBV27 CASRLTGYPENQPQHF TGTGCCAGCCGACTGACAGGATACCCTGAAAATCAGCCCCAGCATTTT
. . 13 TRBJ2-7 TRBV5-4 CASSPPSSYEQYF TGTGCCAGCAGCCCCCCCTCCTCCTACGAGCAGTACTTC